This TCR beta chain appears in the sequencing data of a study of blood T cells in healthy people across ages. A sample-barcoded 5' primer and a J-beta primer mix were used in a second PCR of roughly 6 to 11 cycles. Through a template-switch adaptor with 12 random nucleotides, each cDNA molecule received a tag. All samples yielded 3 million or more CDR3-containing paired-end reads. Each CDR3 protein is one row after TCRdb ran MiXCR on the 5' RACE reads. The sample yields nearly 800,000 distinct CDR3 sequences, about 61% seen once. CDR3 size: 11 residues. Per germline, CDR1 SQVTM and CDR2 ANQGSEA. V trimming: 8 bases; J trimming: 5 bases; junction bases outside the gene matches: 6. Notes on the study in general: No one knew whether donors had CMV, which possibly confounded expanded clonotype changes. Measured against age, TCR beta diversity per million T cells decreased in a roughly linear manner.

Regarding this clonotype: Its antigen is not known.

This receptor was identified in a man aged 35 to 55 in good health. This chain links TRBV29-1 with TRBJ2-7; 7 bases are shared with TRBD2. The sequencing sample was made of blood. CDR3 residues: CSSRLADEQYF. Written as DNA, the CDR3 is TGCAGCTCGAGACTAGCAGACGAGCAGTACTTC.